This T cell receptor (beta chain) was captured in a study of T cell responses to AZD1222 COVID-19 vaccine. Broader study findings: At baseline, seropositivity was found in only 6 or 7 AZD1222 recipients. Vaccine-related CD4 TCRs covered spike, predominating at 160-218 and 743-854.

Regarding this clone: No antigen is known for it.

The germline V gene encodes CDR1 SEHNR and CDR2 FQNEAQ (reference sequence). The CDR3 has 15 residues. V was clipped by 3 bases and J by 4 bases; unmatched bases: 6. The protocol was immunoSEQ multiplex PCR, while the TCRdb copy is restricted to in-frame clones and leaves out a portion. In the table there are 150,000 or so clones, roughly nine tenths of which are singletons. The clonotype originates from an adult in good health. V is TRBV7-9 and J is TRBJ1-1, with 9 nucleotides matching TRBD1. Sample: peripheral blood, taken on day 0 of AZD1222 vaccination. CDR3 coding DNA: TGTGCCAGCAGCTTCCGGACAGGGGCTGCCACTGAAGCTTTCTTT. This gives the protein CASSFRTGAATEAFF.